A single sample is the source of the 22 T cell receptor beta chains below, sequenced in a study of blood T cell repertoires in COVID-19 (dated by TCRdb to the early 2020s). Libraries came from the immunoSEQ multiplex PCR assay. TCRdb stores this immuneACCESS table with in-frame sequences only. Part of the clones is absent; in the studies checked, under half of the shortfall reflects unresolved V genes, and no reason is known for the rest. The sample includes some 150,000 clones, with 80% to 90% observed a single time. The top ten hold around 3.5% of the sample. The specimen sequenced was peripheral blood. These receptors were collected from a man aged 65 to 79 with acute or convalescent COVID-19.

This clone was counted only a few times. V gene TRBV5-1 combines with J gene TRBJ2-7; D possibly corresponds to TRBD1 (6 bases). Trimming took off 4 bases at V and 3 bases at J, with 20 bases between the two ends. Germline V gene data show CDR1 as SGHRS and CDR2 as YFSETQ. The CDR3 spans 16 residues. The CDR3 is CASSPANRGQNYEQYF. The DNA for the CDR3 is TGCGCCAGCAGCCCAGCGAACCGGGGACAAAACTACGAGCAGTACTTC.

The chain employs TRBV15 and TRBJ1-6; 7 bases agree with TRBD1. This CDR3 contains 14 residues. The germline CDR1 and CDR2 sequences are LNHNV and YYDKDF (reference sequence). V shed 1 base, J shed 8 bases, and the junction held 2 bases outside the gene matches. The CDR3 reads CATSRGQGDSPLHF. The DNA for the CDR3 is TGTGCCACCAGCAGAGGACAGGGTGATTCACCCCTCCACTTT.

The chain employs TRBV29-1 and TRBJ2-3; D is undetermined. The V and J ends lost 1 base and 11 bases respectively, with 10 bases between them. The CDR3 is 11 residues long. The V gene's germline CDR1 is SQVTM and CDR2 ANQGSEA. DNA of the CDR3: TGCAGCGTTGAAGGGAGATCGGGGCAGTATTTT. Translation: CSVEGRSGQYF.

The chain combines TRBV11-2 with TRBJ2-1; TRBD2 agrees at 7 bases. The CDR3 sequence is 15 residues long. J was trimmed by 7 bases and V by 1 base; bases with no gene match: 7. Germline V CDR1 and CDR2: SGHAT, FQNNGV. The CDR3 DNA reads TGTGCCAGCAGCTTAGGTTCGGTCGGGGGGAATGAGCAGTTCTTC. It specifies CASSLGSVGGNEQFF.

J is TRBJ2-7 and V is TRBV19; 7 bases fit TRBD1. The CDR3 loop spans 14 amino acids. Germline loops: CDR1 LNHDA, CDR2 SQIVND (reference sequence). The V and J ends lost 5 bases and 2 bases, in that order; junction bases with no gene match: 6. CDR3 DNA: TGTGCCAGTAGTTCACAGGGGTCCCCCTACGAGCAGTACTTC. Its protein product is CASSSQGSPYEQYF.

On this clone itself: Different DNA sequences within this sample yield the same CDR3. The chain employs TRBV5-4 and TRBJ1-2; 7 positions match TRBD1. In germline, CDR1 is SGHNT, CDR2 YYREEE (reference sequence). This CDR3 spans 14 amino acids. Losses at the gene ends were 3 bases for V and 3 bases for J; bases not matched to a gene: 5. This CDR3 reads CASSSPGTDYGYTF. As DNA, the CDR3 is TGTGCCAGCAGCTCCCCTGGGACAGACTATGGCTACACCTTC. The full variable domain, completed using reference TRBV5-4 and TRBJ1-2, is ETGVTQSPTHLIKTRGQQVTLRCSSQSGHNTVSWYQQALGQGPQFIFQYYREEENGRGNFPPRFSGLQFPNYSSELNVNALELDDSALYLCASSSPGTDYGYTFGSGTRLTVV.

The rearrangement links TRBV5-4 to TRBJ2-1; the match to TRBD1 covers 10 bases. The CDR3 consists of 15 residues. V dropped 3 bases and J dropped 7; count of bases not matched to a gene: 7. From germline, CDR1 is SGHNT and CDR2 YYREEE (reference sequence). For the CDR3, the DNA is TGTGCCAGCAGCTCCGTGACAGGGGGCTTGAATGAGCAGTTCTTC. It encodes CASSSVTGGLNEQFF.

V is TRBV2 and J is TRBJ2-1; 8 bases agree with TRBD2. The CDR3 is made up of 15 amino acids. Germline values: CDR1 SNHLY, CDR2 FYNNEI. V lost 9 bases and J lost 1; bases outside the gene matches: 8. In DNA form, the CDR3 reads TGTGCCAGTATTCCGGGACTAGGGTCCTACAATGAGCAGTTCTTC. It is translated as CASIPGLGSYNEQFF.

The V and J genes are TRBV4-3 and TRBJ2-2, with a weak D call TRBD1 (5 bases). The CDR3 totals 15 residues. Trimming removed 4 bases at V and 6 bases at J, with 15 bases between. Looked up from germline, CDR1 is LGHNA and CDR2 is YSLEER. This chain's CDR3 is CASSLGWGSPGELFF. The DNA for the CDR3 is TGCGCCAGCAGCCTAGGTTGGGGCAGCCCCGGGGAGCTGTTTTTT.

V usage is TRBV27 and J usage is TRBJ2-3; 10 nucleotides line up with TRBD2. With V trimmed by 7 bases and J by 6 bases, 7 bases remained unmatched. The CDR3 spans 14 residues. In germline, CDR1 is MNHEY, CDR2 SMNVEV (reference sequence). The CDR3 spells CASKPSGSLDTQYF. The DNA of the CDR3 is TGTGCCAGCAAACCTAGCGGGAGTCTTGATACGCAGTATTTT.

The CDR3 spells CASSLFQSGSGELFF. CDR3 nucleotides: TGTGCCAGCAGTTTATTTCAGTCGGGGTCCGGGGAGCTGTTTTTT. The rearrangement joins TRBV28 to TRBJ2-2; D is perhaps TRBD2 (5 bases). CDR3 length equals 15 residues. The V end was cut by 1 base, the J end by 6 bases, with 12 bases between. Germline CDR1 is MDHEN and CDR2 is SYDVKM.

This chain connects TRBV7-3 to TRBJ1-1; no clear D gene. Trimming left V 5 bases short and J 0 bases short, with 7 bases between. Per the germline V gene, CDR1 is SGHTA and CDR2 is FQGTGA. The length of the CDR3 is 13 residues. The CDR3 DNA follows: TGTGCCAGCAGCCCGTCGGTGAACACTGAAGCTTTCTTT. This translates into CASSPSVNTEAFF.

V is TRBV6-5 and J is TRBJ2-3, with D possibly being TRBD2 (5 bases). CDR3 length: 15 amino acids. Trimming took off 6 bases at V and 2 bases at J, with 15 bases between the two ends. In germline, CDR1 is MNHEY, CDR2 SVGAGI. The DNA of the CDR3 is TGTGCCAGCAGGGGGAGAACGCCTCTCACAGATACGCAGTATTTT. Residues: CASRGRTPLTDTQYF.

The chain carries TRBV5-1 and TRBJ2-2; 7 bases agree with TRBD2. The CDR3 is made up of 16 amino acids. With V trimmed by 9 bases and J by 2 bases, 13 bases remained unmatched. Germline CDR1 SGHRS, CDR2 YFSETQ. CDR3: CATRAQAGTNTGELFF. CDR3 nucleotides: TGCGCCACCAGGGCCCAAGCGGGGACCAACACCGGGGAGCTGTTTTTT.

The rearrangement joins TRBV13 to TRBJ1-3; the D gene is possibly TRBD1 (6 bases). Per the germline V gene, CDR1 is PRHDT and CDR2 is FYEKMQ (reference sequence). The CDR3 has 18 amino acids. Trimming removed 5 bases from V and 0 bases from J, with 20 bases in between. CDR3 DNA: TGTGCCAGCAGCCCCCAAGGAGACAGGCTAAGCTCTGGAAACACCATATATTTT. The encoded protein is CASSPQGDRLSSGNTIYF.

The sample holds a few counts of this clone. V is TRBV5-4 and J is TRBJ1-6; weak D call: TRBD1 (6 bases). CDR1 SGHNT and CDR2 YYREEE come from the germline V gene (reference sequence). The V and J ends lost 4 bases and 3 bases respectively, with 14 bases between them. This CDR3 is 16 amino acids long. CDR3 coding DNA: TGTGCCAGCAGCCAGGACAGCACACTCTATAATTCACCCCTCCACTTT. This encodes CASSQDSTLYNSPLHF. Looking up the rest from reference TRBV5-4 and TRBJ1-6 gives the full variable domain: ETGVTQSPTHLIKTRGQQVTLRCSSQSGHNTVSWYQQALGQGPQFIFQYYREEENGRGNFPPRFSGLQFPNYSSELNVNALELDDSALYLCASSQDSTLYNSPLHFGNGTRLTVT.

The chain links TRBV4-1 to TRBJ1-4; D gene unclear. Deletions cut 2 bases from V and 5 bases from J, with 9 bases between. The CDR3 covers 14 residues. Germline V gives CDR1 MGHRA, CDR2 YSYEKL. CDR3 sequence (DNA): TGCGCCAGCAGCCAAAAACTGCTGAATGAAAAACTGTTTTTT. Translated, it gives CASSQKLLNEKLFF.

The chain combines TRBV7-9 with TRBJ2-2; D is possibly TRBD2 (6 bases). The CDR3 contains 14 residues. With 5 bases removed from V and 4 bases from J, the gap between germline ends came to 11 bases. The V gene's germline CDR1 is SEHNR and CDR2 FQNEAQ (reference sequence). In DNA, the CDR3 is TGTGCCAGCAGCGTCGGGACTTTCACCGGGGAGCTGTTTTTT. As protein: CASSVGTFTGELFF.

The CDR3 bases are TGCAGCGTTGGGGCATCAACTAATGAAAAACTGTTTTTT. Translated: CSVGASTNEKLFF. V usage is TRBV29-1 and J usage is TRBJ1-4, with D unclear. Germline V lookup: CDR1 SQVTM, CDR2 ANQGSEA. The germline V and J ends were trimmed by 4 bases and 0 bases, with 6 bases remaining between them. The CDR3 totals 13 residues.

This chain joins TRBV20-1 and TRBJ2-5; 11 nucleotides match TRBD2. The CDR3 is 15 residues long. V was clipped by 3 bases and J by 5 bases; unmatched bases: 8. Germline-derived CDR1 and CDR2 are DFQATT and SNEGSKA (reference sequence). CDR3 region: CSASPLTSGTETQYF. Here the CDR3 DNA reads TGCAGTGCTAGTCCTTTGACTAGCGGGACCGAGACCCAGTACTTC.

Written as DNA, the CDR3 is TGTGCCAGCAGCTTAGGGTATCGTGGCCTCGCTCATCAGCCCCAGCATTTT. Protein sequence: CASSLGYRGLAHQPQHF. The V call is TRBV7-8, the J call TRBJ1-5, with no clear D. CDR3 size: 17 residues. With 1 base removed from V and 5 bases from J, the gap between germline ends came to 18 bases. Per the germline V gene, CDR1 is SGHVS and CDR2 is FQNEAQ.

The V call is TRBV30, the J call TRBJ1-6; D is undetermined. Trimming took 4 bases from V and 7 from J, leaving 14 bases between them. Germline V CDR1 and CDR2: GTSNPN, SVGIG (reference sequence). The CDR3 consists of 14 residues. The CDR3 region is CAWNQGGLNSPLHF. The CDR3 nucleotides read TGTGCCTGGAACCAAGGAGGTTTGAATTCACCCCTCCACTTT.